This T cell receptor (beta chain) was observed in a study of cytomegalovirus exposure and HLA in healthy donors. Study-level findings and limits: When presence/absence was analysed, sequencing depth was taken to be roughly uniform across donors. TCR association rates varied by HLA locus in a later analysis, with DRB1 highest and HLA-C lowest.

There are a few counts of this clone. Its antigen is as yet unknown. V shed 7 bases and J shed 4 bases, with 8 bases lying between them. CDR1 and CDR2 from the germline V gene are MNHNY and SVGAGI (reference sequence). This CDR3 is 11 amino acids long. The PCR ran on 60 Vbeta and 13 Jbeta primers. The assay was immunoSEQ multiplex PCR, and TCRdb's table has in-frame clones only and misses some. The table lists 150,000 to 200,000 clones, 79% of them singletons. This sequence was found in a woman aged 40 to 50 in good health and CMV-seronegative. The J gene is TRBJ2-7, the V gene TRBV6-6, with D perhaps matching TRBD2 (6 bases). The sample consisted of PBMCs. CDR3 DNA sequence: TGTGCCAGCACCGGGGGATACGAGCAGTACTTC. This encodes CASTGGYEQYF.